This T cell receptor beta chain was sequenced in a study of blood T cell repertoires in COVID-19. Study background: From the United States, Italy and Spain came samples of acute and convalescent COVID-19. From T cells, B-cell-depleted T cells, or PBMCs came the material, which was cDNA or gDNA.

This clone was detected a few times. TCRdb's table, derived via immunoSEQ multiplex PCR, lists solely in-frame clones and lacks some. Of roughly 120,000 clones in the sample, less than 90% were seen once. V shed 2 bases and J shed 4 bases, with 8 bases lying between them. Germline loops: CDR1 MNHNS, CDR2 SASEGT. The CDR3 runs to 13 residues. The chain uses TRBV6-1 and TRBJ1-1; D remains ambiguous. Material for sequencing was peripheral blood. The sequence derives from a man between 65 and 85 years old with acute or convalescent COVID-19. The CDR3 bases are TGTGCCAGCAGTGAACAGGTGGGCACTGAAGCTTTCTTT. Amino acid sequence: CASSEQVGTEAFF.